This T cell receptor beta chain was retrieved from a study of naive and memory T cell subsets. Broader study findings: Naive repertoires, especially CD8, held a few larger clonotypes, possibly memory cells re-expressing CD45RA.

Two oligonucleotides, mixed equimolar, formed the beta constant-region primer covering TRBC1 and TRBC2. Four rounds of PCR amplified the ligated cDNA using nested alpha and beta constant-region primers plus SP2. TCRdb recomputed calls from the UMI-ligation and nested PCR reads with MiXCR, one row per CDR3 protein. The sample includes approximately 100,000 distinct CDR3 sequences, 13% to 15% of them seen just once. Between the trimmed V and J ends, which lost 4 bases and 1 base, there was a span of 5 bases. The CDR3 loop spans 11 amino acids. CDR1 SQVTM and CDR2 ANQGSEA come from the germline V gene. This clonotype came up a few times. The antigen is undetermined.

The chain employs TRBV29-1 and TRBJ2-7; unclear D gene. The receptor was derived from a human donor in good health. The material sequenced was naive CD8+ T cells from blood. This chain's CDR3 is CSVVTSYEQYF. Written as DNA, the CDR3 is TGCAGCGTTGTGACGTCCTACGAGCAGTACTTC.